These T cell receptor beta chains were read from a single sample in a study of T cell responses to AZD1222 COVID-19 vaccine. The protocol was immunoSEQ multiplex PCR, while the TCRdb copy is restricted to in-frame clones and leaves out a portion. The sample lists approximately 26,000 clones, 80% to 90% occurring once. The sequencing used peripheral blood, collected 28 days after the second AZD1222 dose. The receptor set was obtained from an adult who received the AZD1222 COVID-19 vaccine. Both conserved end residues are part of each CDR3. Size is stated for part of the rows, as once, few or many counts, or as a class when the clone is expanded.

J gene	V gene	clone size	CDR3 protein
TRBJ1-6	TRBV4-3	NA	CASSQDRRISYNSPLHF
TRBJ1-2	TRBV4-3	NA	CASSQDEAGIYGYTF
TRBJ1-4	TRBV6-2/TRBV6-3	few	CASSRQGTNEKLFF
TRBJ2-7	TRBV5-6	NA	CASSYGGKDEQYF
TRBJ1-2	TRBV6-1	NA	CASSELDRVSYGYTF
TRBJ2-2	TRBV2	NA	CASSRWDRELFF
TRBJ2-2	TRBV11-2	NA	CASSSSGRDRELFF
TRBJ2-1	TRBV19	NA	CASSAGQKYNEQFF
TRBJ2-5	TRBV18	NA	CASSPRQETQYF
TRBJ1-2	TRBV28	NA	CASRTTGAQGYGYTF
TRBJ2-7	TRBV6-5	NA	CASRAVYEQYF
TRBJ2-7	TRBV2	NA	CASSQGQGFEQYF
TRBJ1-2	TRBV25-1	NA	CASASGTSHGYTF
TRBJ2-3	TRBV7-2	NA	CASSLGALGTDTQYF
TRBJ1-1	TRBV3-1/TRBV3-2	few	CASSETGGEAFF
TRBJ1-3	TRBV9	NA	CASSTEQGRGNTIYF
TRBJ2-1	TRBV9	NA	CASSVTPSRAGEQFF
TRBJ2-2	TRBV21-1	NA	CASSLRDYRNTGELFF
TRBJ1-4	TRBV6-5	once	CASSYSAGRNEKLFF
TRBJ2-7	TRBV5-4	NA	CASSSGNSGPYEQYF
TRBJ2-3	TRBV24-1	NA	CATSDPAGTGTDTQYF
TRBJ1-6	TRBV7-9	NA	CASSLDSGTGGSPLHF
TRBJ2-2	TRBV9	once	CASSPSLSGARTGELFF
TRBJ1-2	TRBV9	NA	CASSVELEGGYTF
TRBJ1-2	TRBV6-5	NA	CASSLTRGQGGYTF
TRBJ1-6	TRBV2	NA	CARGDPDRDSYNSPLHF
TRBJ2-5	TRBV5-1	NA	CASSLAGQRKETQYF
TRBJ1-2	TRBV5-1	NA	CASSRQGDYGYTF